The 2 T cell receptor beta chains below come from one sample, sequenced in a study of blood T cells in healthy people across ages. A sample-barcoded 5' primer and a J-beta primer mix were used in a second PCR of about 7 to 12 cycles. A single record per CDR3 protein comes from TCRdb applying MiXCR to the 5' RACE reads. The sample consists of more than 1 million distinct CDR3 sequences, more than 35% of them appearing once. Sequenced input: blood. The receptors derive from a woman aged 60-75 years in good health.

The table lists this clonotype with a few counts. This chain joins TRBV7-6 and TRBJ2-5, with 9 bases matching TRBD2. Germline assignment: CDR1 SGHVS and CDR2 FNYEAQ. V lost 1 base and J lost 4; bases outside the gene matches: 7. There are 16 residues in the CDR3. The CDR3 reads CASSLGGRARLETQYF. In nucleotides, the CDR3 is TGTGCCAGCAGCTTAGGCGGGAGGGCCCGATTAGAGACCCAGTACTTC.

The chain combines TRBV28 with TRBJ1-2, with 7 bases that match TRBD1. Germline V CDR1 and CDR2: MDHEN, SYDVKM. The length of the CDR3 is 11 residues. V trimming: 6 bases; J trimming: 8 bases; junction bases outside the gene matches: 3. The CDR3 nucleotides are TGTGCCAGCAGAGTGACAGGGGGCTACACCTTC. Translating it yields CASRVTGGYTF.